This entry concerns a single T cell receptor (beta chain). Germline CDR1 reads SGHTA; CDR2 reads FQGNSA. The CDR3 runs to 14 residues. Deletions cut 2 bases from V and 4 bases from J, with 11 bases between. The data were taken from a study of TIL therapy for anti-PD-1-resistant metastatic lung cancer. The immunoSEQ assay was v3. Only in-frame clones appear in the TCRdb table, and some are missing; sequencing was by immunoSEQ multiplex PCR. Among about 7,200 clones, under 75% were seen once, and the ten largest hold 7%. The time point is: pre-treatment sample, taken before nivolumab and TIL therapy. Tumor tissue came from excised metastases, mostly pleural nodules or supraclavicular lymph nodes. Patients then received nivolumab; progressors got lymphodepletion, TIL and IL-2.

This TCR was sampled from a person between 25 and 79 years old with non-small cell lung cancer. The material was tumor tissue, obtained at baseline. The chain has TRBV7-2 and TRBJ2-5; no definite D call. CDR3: CASSLSFTGETQYF. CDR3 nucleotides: TGTGCCAGCAGCTTAAGCTTCACCGGAGAGACCCAGTACTTC.